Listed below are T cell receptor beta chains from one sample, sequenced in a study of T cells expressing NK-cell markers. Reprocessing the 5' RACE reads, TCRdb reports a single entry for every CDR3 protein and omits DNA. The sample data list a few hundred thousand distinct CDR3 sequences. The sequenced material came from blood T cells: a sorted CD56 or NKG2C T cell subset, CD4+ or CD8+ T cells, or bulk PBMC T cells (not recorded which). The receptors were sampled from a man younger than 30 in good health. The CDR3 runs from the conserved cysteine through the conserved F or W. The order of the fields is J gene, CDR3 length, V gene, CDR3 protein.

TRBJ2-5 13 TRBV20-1 CSAGRDRGKTQYF
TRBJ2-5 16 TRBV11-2 CASSPSRGPTGKTQYF
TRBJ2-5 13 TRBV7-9 CASSSTVLGTQYF
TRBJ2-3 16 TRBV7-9 CASSFLAGGFADTQYF
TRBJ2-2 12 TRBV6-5 CASSRRARELFF
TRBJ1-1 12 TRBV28 CATSDQNTEAFF
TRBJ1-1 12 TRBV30 CAWSPGSTEAFF
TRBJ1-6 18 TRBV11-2 CASSLGRDRSSYNSPLHF
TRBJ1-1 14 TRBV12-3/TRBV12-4 CASTDRGRNTEAFF
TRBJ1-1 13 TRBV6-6 CASRSPEEAEAFF
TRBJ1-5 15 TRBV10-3 CAISGQGFGNQPQHF
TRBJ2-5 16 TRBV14 CASSPQQGRGAETQYF
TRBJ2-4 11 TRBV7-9 CASSPGNIQYF
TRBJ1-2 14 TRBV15 CATSRGYEKGGYTF
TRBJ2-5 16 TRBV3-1 CASSQGNSPVQESQYF
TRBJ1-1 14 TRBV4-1 CASSQGFWNTEAFF
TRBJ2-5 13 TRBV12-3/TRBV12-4 CATLMDSQETQYF
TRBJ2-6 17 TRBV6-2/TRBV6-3 CASSASRLLSGANVLTF
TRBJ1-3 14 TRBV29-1 CSVLDRLSGNTIYF
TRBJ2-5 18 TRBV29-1 CSVGGYRGFHFSPETQYF
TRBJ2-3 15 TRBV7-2 CASSPRHRSTDTQYF
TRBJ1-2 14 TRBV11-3 CASSSLSGIKGYTF
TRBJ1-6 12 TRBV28 CASSRLGSPLHF
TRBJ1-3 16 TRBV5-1 CASSWGDRPARNTIYF
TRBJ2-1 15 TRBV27 CASSLWGAGNNEQFF
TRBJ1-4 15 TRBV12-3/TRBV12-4 CASLRQGSANEKLFF
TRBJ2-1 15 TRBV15 CATSRRESSYNEQFF
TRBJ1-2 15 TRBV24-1 CATSGSRQTNYGYTF
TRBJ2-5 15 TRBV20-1 CSARDLDRVIETQYF
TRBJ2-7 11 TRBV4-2 CASSHPGEQYF
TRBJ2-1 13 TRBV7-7 CASSPQGAYEQFF
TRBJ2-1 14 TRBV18 CASSPIAGGNEQFF
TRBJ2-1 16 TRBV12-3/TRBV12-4 CASIFAPQGRNNEQFF